These 21 T cell receptor beta chains were sequenced from one sample in a study of cytomegalovirus exposure and HLA in healthy donors. PCR involved 60 Vbeta and 13 Jbeta primers. Libraries were prepared by immunoSEQ multiplex PCR; TCRdb keeps only in-frame clonotypes and omits some of them. Counted here are about 230,000 clones, over 70% occurring once; the ten biggest clones make up about 2.5%. Sequencing used PBMCs. These receptors originate from a woman aged 55-69 years in good health and CMV-seropositive.

The genes are TRBV5-1 and TRBJ2-2, with 9 bases aligning to TRBD1. V gave up 3 bases and J gave up 5 bases; unmatched junction bases: 5. CDR3 length equals 15 residues. In germline, CDR1 is SGHRS, CDR2 YFSETQ. The chain's CDR3 is CASSSQGAGTGELFF. The CDR3 nucleotides are TGCGCCAGCAGCTCACAGGGGGCAGGGACCGGGGAGCTGTTTTTT.

This sequence joins TRBV2 and TRBJ1-4, with D unresolved. There are 14 residues in the CDR3. Between the trimmed V and J ends, which lost 2 bases and 4 bases, there was a span of 8 bases. CDR1 is SNHLY, CDR2 FYNNEI, per germline. The CDR3 bases are TGTGCCAGCAGTGAAAGTCCGCGTAATGAAAAACTGTTTTTT. Its protein is CASSESPRNEKLFF.

About this clone: The junction departs from the called germline gene at one end, perhaps through a read error. The rearrangement links TRBV7-9 to TRBJ2-2; 9 bases agree with TRBD2. Germline V gives CDR1 SEHNR, CDR2 FQNEAQ (reference sequence). The CDR3 sequence is 16 residues long. CDR3: CSSSLSSGRITGELFF. The DNA of the CDR3 is TGTTCCAGCAGCTTATCGAGCGGGAGGATCACCGGGGAGCTGTTTTTT. Drawing the rest from reference TRBV7-9 and TRBJ2-2, the complete variable domain is DTGVSQNPRHKITKRGQNVTFRCDPISEHNRLYWYRQTLGQGPEFLTYFQNEAQLEKSRLLSDRFSAERPKGSFSTLEIQRTEQGDSAMYLCSSSLSSGRITGELFFGEGSRLTVL.

This chain uses TRBV5-1 with TRBJ2-7; no clear D gene. Per the germline V gene, CDR1 is SGHRS and CDR2 is YFSETQ. The CDR3 is made up of 15 amino acids. The germline V and J ends were trimmed by 0 bases and 0 bases, with 10 bases remaining between them. CDR3 DNA sequence: TGCGCCAGCAGCTTGGATGGGCAGAGCTCCTACGAGCAGTACTTC. Residues: CASSLDGQSSYEQYF.

The genes are TRBV6-1 and TRBJ2-5; TRBD1 might be the D (6 bases). The closer fit of TRBJ2-7 to the DNA end suggests the J call may be wrong. The CDR3 extends over 13 amino acids. The germline V gene has CDR1 MNHNS and CDR2 SASEGT. DNA of the CDR3: TGTGCCAGTCGAACAGGGAGCACCTACGAGCAGTACTTC. It specifies CASRTGSTYEQYF.

The genes are TRBV5-1 and TRBJ1-2; unclear D gene. V shed 4 bases and J shed 8 bases, with 15 bases lying between them. Germline CDR1 and CDR2: SGHRS and YFSETQ. The CDR3 loop spans 13 amino acids. The CDR3 DNA reads TGCGCCAGCAGCAGGAGGCCCTATAGGGGCTACACCTTC. This gives the protein CASSRRPYRGYTF.

The V and J genes are TRBV5-1 and TRBJ2-3, with 9 bases identical to TRBD1. Trimming removed 0 bases from V and 3 bases from J; junction bases left unmatched: 5. CDR1 is SGHRS, CDR2 YFSETQ, per germline. The CDR3 is 16 residues long. CDR3 amino acids: CASSLVPTGGTDTQYF. The CDR3 region has the DNA TGCGCCAGCAGCTTGGTGCCGACAGGGGGGACAGATACGCAGTATTTT.

The chain links TRBV6-4 to TRBJ1-1; no firm D call. Trimming removed 5 bases from V and 1 base from J, with 8 bases in between. The CDR3 runs to 13 residues. Germline V gives CDR1 MRHNA, CDR2 SNTAGT. This CDR3 reads CASSLTGNTEAFF. Written as DNA, the CDR3 is TGTGCCAGCAGTTTGACTGGGAACACTGAAGCTTTCTTT.

This clone was seen only once. This chain links TRBV5-1 with TRBJ1-6; TRBD1 aligns across 7 bases. The V gene end was trimmed by 4 bases and the J gene end by 0 bases; junction bases not matched to a gene: 13. CDR3 length: 19 residues. Per germline, CDR1 SGHRS and CDR2 YFSETQ. This chain's CDR3 is CASSRTPGQPPSYNSPLHF. For the CDR3, the DNA is TGCGCCAGCAGCCGGACCCCGGGACAGCCACCCTCCTATAATTCACCCCTCCACTTT.

This clone was counted once. The chain couples TRBV5-1 to TRBJ2-3; 11 bases map to TRBD2. The V gene end was trimmed by 4 bases and the J gene end by 4 bases; junction bases not matched to a gene: 8. Germline CDR1 SGHRS, CDR2 YFSETQ. This CDR3 spans 16 amino acids. The CDR3 loop is CASSVPSGGYPDTQYF. CDR3 sequence (DNA): TGCGCCAGCAGCGTTCCTAGCGGGGGGTACCCAGATACGCAGTATTTT.

This clone was detected only a few times. The gene calls are TRBV6-6 and TRBJ2-5; a weak D match, TRBD1 (6 bases). Trimming took off 0 bases at V and 5 bases at J, with 10 bases between the two ends. This CDR3 has 14 residues. CDR1 is MNHNY, CDR2 SVGAGI, per germline (reference sequence). Written as DNA, the CDR3 is TGTGCCAGCAGTTACTCGGCAGGGGTTGAGACCCAGTACTTC. Translation: CASSYSAGVETQYF.

V and J are TRBV9 and TRBJ2-1; the D gene is possibly TRBD2 (6 bases). Trimming pared 1 base from V and 8 bases from J, leaving 10 bases between. Germline CDR1 SGDLS, CDR2 YYNGEE. The CDR3 extends over 13 amino acids. CDR3 DNA sequence: TGTGCCAGCAGCGTAATCGGGAGCGATGAGCAGTTCTTC. Amino acid sequence: CASSVIGSDEQFF.

The chain uses TRBV29-1 and TRBJ1-2; TRBD1 matches at 8 bases. This CDR3 spans 13 amino acids. Losses at the gene ends were 4 bases for V and 8 bases for J; bases not matched to a gene: 9. The germline CDR1 and CDR2 sequences are SQVTM and ANQGSEA. CDR3 residues: CSVARRQGNGYTF. The CDR3 nucleotides are TGCAGCGTTGCAAGGAGACAGGGGAACGGCTACACCTTC.

The chain is built from TRBV23-1 and TRBJ2-3; 7 bases map to TRBD1. TRBV23-1 is placed among ORFs of uncertain function. With V trimmed by 7 bases and J by 4 bases, 8 bases remained unmatched. This CDR3 contains 14 residues. The CDR3 DNA is TGCGCCAGCACTACAGGGGCATCTTCAGATACGCAGTATTTT. It yields the protein CASTTGASSDTQYF.

The gene calls are TRBV7-6 and TRBJ1-1; D perhaps matches TRBD1 (5 bases). Trimming took off 0 bases at V and 4 bases at J, with 21 bases between the two ends. CDR3 length: 18 amino acids. Germline-derived CDR1 and CDR2 are SGHVS and FNYEAQ. The CDR3 region is CASSLAPDAAWRGTEAFF. CDR3 sequence (DNA): TGTGCCAGCAGCTTAGCCCCCGACGCGGCATGGAGGGGCACTGAAGCTTTCTTT.

This clone has a handful of counts. The chain has TRBV6-5 and TRBJ1-6; D unresolved. The germline gives CDR1 MNHEY, CDR2 SVGAGI. This CDR3 contains 14 residues. V was cut by 6 bases and J by 8 bases, with 14 bases left in between. In DNA form, the CDR3 reads TGTGCCAGCAGCCTGATGGAGGGTGATTCACCCCTCCACTTT. As protein: CASSLMEGDSPLHF.

The chain couples TRBV5-4 to TRBJ1-2; maybe TRBD1 (5 bases). In germline, CDR1 is SGHNT, CDR2 YYREEE (reference sequence). V was cut by 1 base and J by 8 bases, with 21 bases left in between. The CDR3 spans 16 residues. The CDR3 is CASSLIGGGQGGGYTF. The CDR3 DNA is TGTGCCAGCAGCTTGATCGGCGGTGGTCAGGGTGGAGGCTACACCTTC.

The rearrangement uses TRBV4-2 and TRBJ1-2; 8 bases line up with TRBD1. The V and J ends lost 4 bases and 0 bases, in that order; junction bases with no gene match: 4. The germline V gene encodes CDR1 LGHNA and CDR2 YNFKEQ. The CDR3 has 15 amino acids. In DNA form, the CDR3 reads TGTGCCAGCAGCCTATCAGGGGGCTCTAACTATGGCTACACCTTC. Translating it yields CASSLSGGSNYGYTF.

This CDR3 is CASSTGLPPNTIYF. The CDR3 nucleotides read TGTGCCAGTAGTACTGGACTGCCCCCGAACACCATATATTTT. The genes are TRBV19 and TRBJ1-3; D gene unclear. Germline V lookup: CDR1 LNHDA, CDR2 SQIVND (reference sequence). Deletions cut 4 bases from V and 7 bases from J, with 14 bases between. CDR3 length equals 14 residues.

The chain joins TRBV7-9 to TRBJ2-7, with 11 bases that match TRBD1. The V gene end was trimmed by 3 bases and the J gene end by 7 bases; junction bases not matched to a gene: 11. Germline V lookup: CDR1 SEHNR, CDR2 FQNEAQ (reference sequence). The CDR3 is made up of 16 amino acids. Here the CDR3 reads CASSFHGTGGRREQYF. CDR3 nucleotide sequence: TGTGCCAGCAGCTTCCACGGGACAGGGGGAAGGAGGGAGCAGTACTTC.

This clone occurred a few times. This sequence joins TRBV7-6 and TRBJ1-3; D is perhaps TRBD1 (5 bases). This CDR3 is built from 12 residues. V gave up 8 bases and J gave up 2 bases, with 7 bases separating them. Looked up from germline, CDR1 is SGHVS and CDR2 is FNYEAQ. CDR3: CASSGPGNTIYF. The CDR3 bases are TGTGCCAGCTCAGGGCCTGGAAACACCATATATTTT.